This T cell receptor (beta chain) was identified during a study of blood T cells in healthy people across ages. Study-level points and caveats: It was found that TCR beta diversity correlated strongly with the percentage of naive T cells.

The CDR3 spans 14 residues. The V end lost 5 bases, the J end lost 7 bases, and 14 bases lay between the germline ends. The germline V gene encodes CDR1 MNHEY and CDR2 SMNVEV (reference sequence). A second PCR of 7 to 11 cycles used a sample-barcoded 5' primer and a J-beta primer mix. TCRdb ran MiXCR on the 5' RACE reads and lists one entry per CDR3 protein. The sample holds 650,000 to 1,000,000 distinct CDR3 sequences, 46% seen once. This clonotype was seen a few times. Its cognate antigen is unknown. The sample taken for sequencing was blood. The clonotype was recovered from a man older than 75 in good health. The V and J genes are TRBV27 and TRBJ2-2, with D perhaps TRBD2 (6 bases). The CDR3 sequence: CASSTLADGGELFF. CDR3 sequence (DNA): TGTGCCAGCAGTACACTAGCAGATGGCGGGGAGCTGTTTTTT.